These 18 T cell receptor beta chains share one sample of origin, sequenced in a study of cytomegalovirus exposure and HLA in healthy donors. Generated by immunoSEQ multiplex PCR, the TCRdb table keeps only in-frame clones and is missing some. Here the sample spans 300,000 to 450,000 clones, more than 80% being singletons. The specimen sequenced was PBMCs. The receptor source for this set is a young woman in good health and CMV-seronegative.

V and J are TRBV6-5 and TRBJ1-2; a possible D gene is TRBD1 (5 bases). The CDR3 sequence is 15 residues long. Per germline, CDR1 MNHEY and CDR2 SVGAGI. Trimming left V 2 bases short and J 6 bases short, with 16 bases between. The CDR3 DNA sequence: TGTGCCAGCAGTTACGGCGGGACGGTTAAGGATGGCTACACCTTC. Translating gives CASSYGGTVKDGYTF.

The chain is built from TRBV6-4 and TRBJ1-1; 8 bases line up with TRBD1. Germline CDR1 is MRHNA and CDR2 is SNTAGT. The V gene end was trimmed by 4 bases and the J gene end by 11 bases; junction bases not matched to a gene: 12. The CDR3 runs to 14 residues. This CDR3 is CASSARGQGGLAFF. Here the CDR3 DNA reads TGTGCCAGCAGTGCTAGAGGACAGGGCGGATTGGCTTTCTTT.

V gene TRBV4-1 combines with J gene TRBJ2-7; D may be TRBD1 (6 bases). The V gene lost 4 bases and the J gene lost 2 bases, with 12 bases spanning the gap. Germline values: CDR1 MGHRA, CDR2 YSYEKL. The CDR3 has 14 amino acids. This CDR3 reads CASSLARDTYEQYF. The CDR3 DNA reads as TGCGCCAGCAGCCTGGCCCGGGACACCTACGAGCAGTACTTC.

The chain uses TRBV15 and TRBJ1-5; D possibly corresponds to TRBD1 (5 bases). The germline V gene has CDR1 LNHNV and CDR2 YYDKDF (reference sequence). This CDR3 comprises 14 residues. The V end lost 4 bases, the J end lost 1 base, and 8 bases lay between the germline ends. The CDR3 DNA is TGTGCCACCAGCACCGGACACAGCAATCAGCCCCAGCATTTT. This translates into CATSTGHSNQPQHF.

The chain combines TRBV6-5 with TRBJ2-3; 7 positions agree with TRBD2. V shed 6 bases, J shed 0 bases, and the junction held 3 bases outside the gene matches. This CDR3 is 14 amino acids long. Germline CDR1 MNHEY, CDR2 SVGAGI. The CDR3 is CASSRSGSTDTQYF. As DNA, the CDR3 is TGTGCCAGCAGCCGTAGCGGGAGCACAGATACGCAGTATTTT.

The chain couples TRBV30 to TRBJ2-1; 7 bases fit TRBD1. Trimming took 0 bases from V and 7 from J; bases not matched to a gene: 9. Germline loops: CDR1 GTSNPN, CDR2 SVGIG (reference sequence). CDR3 length equals 15 residues. CDR3 sequence: CAWSVSTGTMNEQFF. CDR3 DNA: TGTGCCTGGAGTGTGTCGACAGGGACCATGAATGAGCAGTTCTTC.

The chain has TRBV29-1 and TRBJ2-1, with TRBD2 matching 7 bases. The CDR3 contains 14 residues. Germline lookup yields CDR1 SQVTM and CDR2 ANQGSEA. J was trimmed by 8 bases and V by 6 bases; bases with no gene match: 13. The CDR3 DNA reads TGCAGCGTAGAGAACTTGCGGGAGACGGATGAGCAGTTCTTC. It encodes CSVENLRETDEQFF.

The chain employs TRBV27 and TRBJ2-1, with 14 nucleotides matching TRBD2. The CDR3 covers 15 residues. Germline-derived CDR1 and CDR2 are MNHEY and SMNVEV (reference sequence). The J segment lost 6 bases and the V segment lost 6 bases, leaving 4 bases of the junction unmatched. The CDR3 nucleotides read TGTGCCAGCAGCCCCGGGACTAGCGGGAGCAATGAGCAGTTCTTC. This encodes CASSPGTSGSNEQFF.

V usage is TRBV6-5 and J usage is TRBJ1-1; D not certain. V was pared by 7 bases and J by 8 bases, with 11 bases between. The CDR3 consists of 11 residues. Germline V gene lookup returns CDR1 MNHEY and CDR2 SVGAGI. The DNA of the CDR3 is TGTGCCAGCACTTCGGGGTGGGAAGCTTTCTTT. It codes for CASTSGWEAFF.

This chain connects TRBV7-9 to TRBJ2-2; D may be TRBD2 (6 bases). V lost 7 bases, J lost 4 bases, and 16 bases lay in between. This CDR3 comprises 15 residues. From germline, CDR1 is SEHNR and CDR2 FQNEAQ (reference sequence). The CDR3 bases are TGTGCCAGCACTTGGGGCCTGGGGGGCACCGGGGAGCTGTTTTTT. It is translated as CASTWGLGGTGELFF.

This sequence joins TRBV15 and TRBJ1-2; 7 positions agree with TRBD1. The CDR3 extends over 16 amino acids. V lost 2 bases, J lost 1 base, and 7 bases stayed unmatched. Germline-derived CDR1 and CDR2 are LNHNV and YYDKDF (reference sequence). CDR3 protein: CATSRSDRTLNYGYTF. The CDR3 DNA reads as TGTGCCACCAGCAGATCGGACAGGACACTTAACTATGGCTACACCTTC.

The chain joins TRBV9 to TRBJ1-2; D perhaps matches TRBD1 (5 bases). The ends were cut back, 5 bases at V and 0 bases at J, with 14 bases in the middle. From germline, CDR1 is SGDLS and CDR2 YYNGEE. This CDR3 region has 15 residues. CDR3 residues: CASSTNRLANYGYTF. CDR3 bases: TGTGCCAGCAGTACCAACAGGCTAGCTAACTATGGCTACACCTTC. The complete variable domain, with remaining parts taken from reference TRBV9 and TRBJ1-2, reads DSGVTQTPKHLITATGQRVTLRCSPRSGDLSVYWYQQSLDQGLQFLIQYYNGEERAKGNILERFSAQQFPDLHSELNLSSLELGDSALYFCASSTNRLANYGYTFGSGTRLTVV.

This sequence joins TRBV12-5 and TRBJ2-7; 9 bases fit TRBD1. This CDR3 comprises 16 residues. The trim removed 7 bases at V and 0 bases at J, leaving 10 bases unmatched. Germline CDR1 and CDR2: LGHNT and FRNRAP. CDR3 region: CASDGYRDRASYEQYF. Written as DNA, the CDR3 is TGTGCTAGTGACGGTTACCGGGACAGGGCCTCCTACGAGCAGTACTTC.

The chain carries TRBV27 and TRBJ1-6; TRBD1 aligns across 7 bases. CDR3 length equals 15 residues. CDR1 and CDR2 from the germline V gene are MNHEY and SMNVEV (reference sequence). J lost 10 bases, V lost 5 bases, and 11 bases had no gene match. The CDR3 nucleotides are TGTGCCAGCAGTATTCGACAGGGAGGAAGGTCACCCCTCCACTTT. It translates to CASSIRQGGRSPLHF.

The chain carries TRBV4-1 and TRBJ2-2; TRBD2 agrees at 11 bases. Germline loops: CDR1 MGHRA, CDR2 YSYEKL. The CDR3 is 18 amino acids. The V and J ends lost 1 base and 3 bases, in that order; junction bases with no gene match: 7. The CDR3 protein is CASSQGVAGGRYTGELFF. The CDR3 DNA reads TGCGCCAGCAGCCAAGGAGTAGCGGGGGGGCGGTACACCGGGGAGCTGTTTTTT.

CDR3 in DNA: TGTGCCAGCAGTGAAAGTAGGACTAGCTTCTACAATGAGCAGTTCTTC. It translates to CASSESRTSFYNEQFF. This rearrangement joins TRBV2 to TRBJ2-1, with 8 positions matching TRBD2. Trimming cost V 2 bases and J 3 bases; bases outside gene matches: 6. Germline V lookup: CDR1 SNHLY, CDR2 FYNNEI. The CDR3 covers 16 residues.

This chain uses TRBV11-2 with TRBJ2-3; the D gene is possibly TRBD2 (5 bases). The V gene's germline CDR1 is SGHAT and CDR2 FQNNGV. Trimming took 6 bases from V and 7 from J, leaving 26 bases between them. CDR3 length equals 17 residues. The CDR3 loop reads CASSYTSGEVITYTQYF. Here the CDR3 DNA reads TGTGCCAGCAGTTACACTAGTGGCGAGGTCATCACTTATACGCAGTATTTT.

The chain joins TRBV6-1 to TRBJ1-2, with TRBD1 matching 7 bases. The germline CDR1 and CDR2 sequences are MNHNS and SASEGT. After removal of 1 base from V and 3 bases from J, the junction contained 8 bases not matched to a gene. This CDR3 has 16 amino acids. CDR3 residues: CASSEGAVTGYYGYTF. The CDR3 DNA sequence: TGTGCCAGCAGTGAAGGAGCGGTGACAGGGTACTATGGCTACACCTTC.